The 2 T cell receptor beta chains given below trace back to one sample, sequenced in a study of blood T cell repertoires in COVID-19. The method was immunoSEQ multiplex PCR; TCRdb's version includes in-frame clones alone and lacks a portion of them. This sample has 190,000 or so clones, with 90% found just once. The sequencing sample was made of peripheral blood. These TCRs come from a man aged 45-65 years with acute or convalescent COVID-19.

The V gene is TRBV28, the J gene TRBJ2-1; D may be TRBD1 (5 bases). The CDR3 is 14 amino acids. Germline V gene sequence: CDR1 MDHEN, CDR2 SYDVKM. The germline V and J ends were trimmed by 6 bases and 0 bases, with 9 bases remaining between them. The CDR3 DNA is TGTGCCAGCAGAAGTGGGGCCTCCTACAATGAGCAGTTCTTC. As protein: CASRSGASYNEQFF.

The genes are TRBV6-6 and TRBJ1-5; 7 positions agree with TRBD1. This CDR3 has 15 residues. Germline V gives CDR1 MNHNY, CDR2 SVGAGI (reference sequence). The junction had 5 bases not matched to a gene; V was cut back by 2 bases and J by 4 bases. The CDR3 DNA is TGTGCCAGCAGTTACGATCGGGACAGTAATCAGCCCCAGCATTTT. Protein sequence: CASSYDRDSNQPQHF.